The entry below gives a single T cell receptor (beta chain) sequence along with its context. What it binds is unknown. Trimming removed 3 bases from V and 2 bases from J, with 16 bases in between. The germline CDR1 and CDR2 sequences are SGHTA and FQGNSA. This CDR3 has 16 residues. This entry belongs to a study of T cell responses to AZD1222 COVID-19 vaccine. General study findings and limits: Spike-wide coverage was observed for vaccine-associated CD4 TCRs, with dominant responses at 160-218 and 743-854.

Assay used: immunoSEQ multiplex PCR; TCRdb lists only in-frame clones, some missing. The sample lists about 150,000 clones, 75% to 90% occurring once. Analyses pooled second doses at about 4 or about 12 weeks. This material consisted of peripheral blood, taken 28 days after the second AZD1222 dose. The chain combines TRBV7-2 with TRBJ1-2; the D gene is possibly TRBD1 (5 bases). The origin of this receptor is an adult who received the AZD1222 COVID-19 vaccine. For the CDR3, the DNA is TGTGCCAGCAGCTTCGATGTCCGGGGCCGGAACTATGGCTACACCTTC. Protein: CASSFDVRGRNYGYTF.